This TCR beta chain was identified in a study of shared clonotypes between healthy human individuals. Study findings and constraints: Rarefaction demonstrated incomplete sorted-subset sequencing despite large depth.

In the original workflow: Sequence data from immunoSEQ were junction-only and lacked quality scores; consequently, filtering differed. Here immunoSEQ multiplex PCR was the method, and the copy in TCRdb shows in-frame clones only, minus some. The V and J calls and clone size are taken from that table; D and trimming were inferred from the DNA. In the table there are around 980,000 clones, approximately 78% of which are singletons. As to this clone: Antigen unknown.

Memory CD4+ cells were the fraction left after CD45RA+ naive selection. The clonotype originates from a man between 18 and 29 years old in good health. Some clones in this sample may be carry-over from other donors' samples. Specimen: memory CD4+ T cells from PBMCs. Noted subset: CD45RA-negative fraction.

The CDR3 spells CAISESIGSYEQYF. The CDR3 DNA follows: TGTGCCATCAGTGAGTCGATCGGATCCTACGAGCAGTACTTC. The chain uses TRBV10-3 and TRBJ2-7; no reliable D call. The V and J ends lost 0 bases and 1 base respectively, with 7 bases between them. Germline V gene sequence: CDR1 ENHRY, CDR2 SYGVKD. The CDR3 has 14 residues.